The text below deals with one TCR beta chain. The antigen is undetermined. The germline CDR1 and CDR2 sequences are MNHNY and SVGAGI (reference sequence). V lost 0 bases and J lost 3; bases outside the gene matches: 1. The CDR3 has 15 amino acids. The data originate from a study of cytomegalovirus exposure and HLA in healthy donors. Broader study findings: Three chains linked to CMV were shown in vitro to be specific for CMV antigens.

A multiplex PCR was run with 60 Vbeta primers and 13 Jbeta primers. TCRdb's copy holds only in-frame clones and misses some; the assay was immunoSEQ multiplex PCR. The sample contains about 97,000 clones, 81% of which appear only once. Sequences were obtained from PBMCs. This sequence joins TRBV6-6 and TRBJ1-5; 8 bases are shared with TRBD1. This clonotype was obtained from a middle-aged man in good health and CMV-seropositive. This CDR3 is CASSYSDRANQPQHF. The CDR3 coding sequence is TGTGCCAGCAGTTACTCGGACAGGGCCAATCAGCCCCAGCATTTT.